Presented here are 18 T cell receptor beta chains from one specimen sequenced in a study of T cell changes during pregnancy in multiple sclerosis. Produced via immunoSEQ multiplex PCR; TCRdb's table is partial and in-frame only. The sample records 25,000 to 35,000 clones, roughly nine tenths being singletons. Specimen: CD8+ T cells from peripheral blood mononuclear cells, collected before pregnancy. These receptors came from a female donor with multiple sclerosis, enrolled in a pregnancy study.

J is TRBJ2-1 and V is TRBV7-9, with a possible D match to TRBD1 (5 bases). Germline CDR1 and CDR2: SEHNR and FQNEAQ (reference sequence). CDR3 length equals 12 residues. With 5 bases removed from V and 10 bases from J, the gap between germline ends came to 12 bases. Written as DNA, the CDR3 is TGTGCCAGCAGCCCCAGGGTGGACGAGCAGTTCTTC. Translation gives CASSPRVDEQFF.

V gene TRBV4-2 combines with J gene TRBJ1-1, with D tentatively TRBD1 (6 bases). V was trimmed by 3 bases and J by 6 bases, leaving 14 bases between them. From germline, CDR1 is LGHNA and CDR2 YNFKEQ. This CDR3 region has 14 residues. The CDR3 loop reads CASSQPSGVSEAFF. The CDR3 DNA follows: TGTGCCAGCAGCCAGCCTTCAGGGGTTTCTGAAGCTTTCTTT.

This clone was seen only once. The V call is TRBV14, the J call TRBJ1-1; TRBD1 is a possible D gene (6 bases). The germline CDR1 and CDR2 sequences are SGHDN and FVKESK. V lost 4 bases and J lost 3, with 15 bases in between. The CDR3 has 15 amino acids. In nucleotides, the CDR3 is TGTGCCAGCAGCCTTAAGGGAGGGGGGTACACTGAAGCTTTCTTT. Translation gives CASSLKGGGYTEAFF. Together with reference TRBV14 and TRBJ1-1, the CDR3 gives the full variable domain: EAGVTQFPSHSVIEKGQTVTLRCDPISGHDNLYWYRRVMGKEIKFLLHFVKESKQDESGMPNNRFLAERTGGTYSTLKVQPAELEDSGVYFCASSLKGGGYTEAFFGQGTRLTVV.

This chain uses TRBV5-1 with TRBJ2-7; 11 bases are shared with TRBD2. The germline V gene has CDR1 SGHRS and CDR2 YFSETQ. After removal of 4 bases from V and 0 bases from J, the junction contained 3 bases not matched to a gene. This CDR3 has 15 residues. The DNA for the CDR3 is TGCGCCAGCAGCGAGACTAGCGGGGTCTCCTACGAGCAGTACTTC. Its translation: CASSETSGVSYEQYF.

This CDR3 reads CASSIVLAFDGELFF. The CDR3 DNA follows: TGTGCCAGTAGTATAGTACTAGCGTTCGACGGGGAGCTGTTTTTT. The chain employs TRBV19 and TRBJ2-2; 7 bases align to TRBD2. The CDR3 covers 15 residues. The ends lost 1 base at V and 7 bases at J; junction bases unmatched: 6. Per the germline V gene, CDR1 is LNHDA and CDR2 is SQIVND (reference sequence).

The CDR3 protein is CASSQEGPLDEQYF. CDR3 sequence (DNA): TGCGCCAGCAGCCAAGAGGGCCCGCTGGACGAGCAGTACTTC. The chain has TRBV4-1 and TRBJ2-7; D gene unclear. The CDR3 is made up of 14 amino acids. Germline-derived CDR1 and CDR2 are MGHRA and YSYEKL. V was cut by 0 bases and J by 5 bases, with 11 bases left in between.

This clone appeared a single time. J is TRBJ2-2 and V is TRBV7-6, with TRBD2 matching over 8 bases. CDR1 and CDR2 from the germline V gene are SGHVS and FNYEAQ. The CDR3 extends over 16 amino acids. Unmatched junction bases numbered 9, after V lost 5 bases and J lost 4 bases. In nucleotides, the CDR3 is TGTGCCAGCAGCATAGGAGCCGGGGGGGGCACCGGGGAGCTGTTTTTT. Its translation: CASSIGAGGGTGELFF. Supplemented by reference TRBV7-6 and TRBJ2-2, the full variable domain reads GAGVSQSPRYKVTKRGQDVALRCDPISGHVSLYWYRQALGQGPEFLTYFNYEAQQDKSGLPNDRFSAERPEGSISTLTIQRTEQRDSAMYRCASSIGAGGGTGELFFGEGSRLTVL.

This clone was counted only a few times. The chain links TRBV28 to TRBJ2-1; D might be TRBD2 (6 bases). The germline V and J ends were trimmed by 7 bases and 0 bases, with 25 bases remaining between them. CDR3 length: 19 residues. Germline V gene sequence: CDR1 MDHEN, CDR2 SYDVKM. CDR3 bases: TGTGCCAGCAAAGCGGAAAGGCGGGATGACCCCAGCTCCTACAATGAGCAGTTCTTC. This translates into CASKAERRDDPSSYNEQFF.

The CDR3 reads CASSPTGLARRVFHEQYF. The CDR3 DNA reads TGCGCCAGCAGCCCCACCGGACTAGCGAGGCGGGTTTTCCACGAGCAGTACTTC. This chain connects TRBV5-1 to TRBJ2-7; 9 nucleotides agree with TRBD2. CDR3 size: 18 residues. V shed 4 bases, J shed 5 bases, and the junction held 19 bases outside the gene matches. Germline-derived CDR1 and CDR2 are SGHRS and YFSETQ.

This chain joins TRBV27 and TRBJ2-1; a possible D gene is TRBD2 (5 bases). Germline lookup yields CDR1 MNHEY and CDR2 SMNVEV (reference sequence). The CDR3 sequence is 17 residues long. Trimming removed 6 bases from V and 8 bases from J, with 26 bases in between. CDR3 sequence: CASSLDPPYSRRHEQFF. CDR3 DNA: TGTGCCAGCAGCTTGGACCCGCCGTACTCCCGGAGGCATGAGCAGTTCTTC.

V and J are TRBV27 and TRBJ2-1, with TRBD1 matching 7 bases. Germline V gives CDR1 MNHEY, CDR2 SMNVEV (reference sequence). V trimming: 6 bases; J trimming: 4 bases; junction bases outside the gene matches: 6. This CDR3 spans 14 amino acids. The CDR3: CASRKPGQYNEQFF. The DNA for the CDR3 is TGTGCCAGCAGAAAACCGGGACAGTACAATGAGCAGTTCTTC.

The rearrangement uses TRBV7-9 and TRBJ2-7; weak D call: TRBD1 (6 bases). The CDR3 totals 15 residues. V was trimmed by 4 bases and J by 3 bases, leaving 16 bases between them. CDR1 is SEHNR and CDR2 is FQNEAQ in the germline V gene (reference sequence). CDR3 region: CASSSQQGTGYEQYF. The CDR3 coding sequence is TGTGCCAGCAGCTCCCAACAGGGCACAGGCTACGAGCAGTACTTC.

V is TRBV7-2 and J is TRBJ1-1; 8 positions match TRBD1. CDR1 is SGHTA, CDR2 FQGNSA, per germline. V shed 2 bases, J shed 1 base, and the junction held 3 bases outside the gene matches. The length of the CDR3 is 15 residues. The CDR3 DNA sequence: TGTGCCAGCAGCTTAAACAGGGGGACGAACACTGAAGCTTTCTTT. It is translated as CASSLNRGTNTEAFF. The entire variable domain, with the rest obtained from reference TRBV7-2 and TRBJ1-1, is as follows: GAGVSQSPSNKVTEKGKDVELRCDPISGHTALYWYRQSLGQGLEFLIYFQGNSAPDKSGLPSDRFSAERTGGSVSTLTIQRTQQEDSAVYLCASSLNRGTNTEAFFGQGTRLTVV.

The chain combines TRBV29-1 with TRBJ1-1; D is possibly TRBD1 (5 bases). Germline CDR1 and CDR2: SQVTM and ANQGSEA. CDR3 length: 14 amino acids. V gave up 6 bases and J gave up 5 bases, with 19 bases separating them. CDR3 residues: CSVFRPGLGTEAFF. The DNA of the CDR3 is TGCAGCGTATTCCGTCCAGGGCTCGGGACTGAAGCTTTCTTT.

The V and J genes are TRBV18 and TRBJ2-1; D unresolved. Germline V CDR1 and CDR2: KGHSH, LQKENI. The germline V and J ends were trimmed by 2 bases and 3 bases, with 5 bases remaining between them. The CDR3 is made up of 13 amino acids. CDR3 amino acids: CASSPTYYNEQFF. The CDR3 DNA sequence: TGTGCCAGCTCACCAACCTACTACAATGAGCAGTTCTTC.

The count of this clone is one. The gene calls are TRBV5-4 and TRBJ2-1, with D possibly matching TRBD1 (5 bases). The CDR3 contains 14 residues. CDR1 and CDR2 (germline): SGHNT, YYREEE (reference sequence). Trimming took off 1 base at V and 4 bases at J, with 9 bases between the two ends. CDR3 amino acids: CASSLNKGYNEQFF. For the CDR3, the DNA is TGTGCCAGCAGCTTGAACAAGGGGTACAATGAGCAGTTCTTC.

Here the CDR3 DNA reads TGTGCCAGCATCTCAACGGGGGAAAATTCACCCCTCCACTTT. Its protein is CASISTGENSPLHF. The chain recombines TRBV2 with TRBJ1-6; D perhaps matches TRBD1 (5 bases). V was pared by 7 bases and J by 7 bases, with 14 bases between. The CDR3 has 14 residues. Per the germline V gene, CDR1 is SNHLY and CDR2 is FYNNEI.

The chain combines TRBV2 with TRBJ2-1; 8 bases fit TRBD1. CDR1 is SNHLY and CDR2 is FYNNEI in the germline V gene. This CDR3 spans 15 amino acids. The V and J ends lost 1 base and 9 bases, in that order; junction bases with no gene match: 8. Here the CDR3 reads CASSEGTGLGGEQFF. CDR3 sequence (DNA): TGTGCCAGCAGTGAAGGGACAGGGCTGGGGGGTGAGCAGTTCTTC.